The T cell receptor beta chain described here comes from a study of blood T cell repertoires in COVID-19. The wider study: Samples came from the United States, Italy and Spain, spanning acute and convalescent COVID-19.

Recruitment covered about two dozen US areas and drew participants whose ages spanned roughly 18 to 100 years. Cohorts were assigned according to the clinical history that participants reported. The assay was immunoSEQ multiplex PCR, and TCRdb's table has in-frame clones only and misses some. This sample yields about 200,000 clones, of which roughly 86% are seen a single time; about 22% belongs to the top ten. This clone was detected only once. The V and J ends lost 4 bases and 7 bases, in that order; junction bases with no gene match: 10. Germline-derived CDR1 and CDR2 are SNHLY and FYNNEI. There are 16 residues in the CDR3.

Sequenced input: PBMCs or T cells enriched from blood (not recorded which). The chain joins TRBV2 to TRBJ2-3; 11 bases match TRBD2. The clonotype comes from a middle-aged woman in a cohort exposed to, infected with or recovered from COVID-19 (not recorded which). The CDR3 reads CASSASGGPRGNTQYF. The CDR3 nucleotides are TGTGCCAGCAGTGCTAGCGGGGGGCCAAGAGGAAATACGCAGTATTTT.